The 27 T cell receptor beta chains in this list originate from one sample, sequenced in a study of CD8 T cells in Susac syndrome. RNA totalling roughly 0.45 to 1 ug underwent reverse transcription with random hexamers. From the immunoSEQ multiplex PCR reads, TCRdb called clonotypes with MiXCR, one entry per CDR3 protein. The sample has about 190,000 distinct CDR3 sequences, approximately 93% seen once. The sequenced material came from CD4+ T cells from PBMCs. These receptors all stem from a human donor in good health.

The chain has TRBV20-1 and TRBJ2-3; 9 bases line up with TRBD1. Germline V gives CDR1 DFQATT, CDR2 SNEGSKA (reference sequence). Germline trimming cut 0 bases from V and 3 bases from J; bases unmatched to any gene: 7. The CDR3 is made up of 16 amino acids. The CDR3 region has the DNA TGCAGTGCTAGAGACCTACAGGGGGCTGGGACAGATACGCAGTATTTT. This translates into CSARDLQGAGTDTQYF.

The chain joins TRBV7-8 to TRBJ2-1; the match to TRBD2 covers 8 bases. The CDR3 loop spans 17 amino acids. J was trimmed by 7 bases and V by 5 bases; bases with no gene match: 16. Germline CDR1 reads SGHVS; CDR2 reads FQNEAQ. CDR3 region: CASSQPPPGLGGNEQFF. In nucleotides, the CDR3 is TGTGCCAGCAGCCAGCCGCCCCCGGGACTAGGGGGGAATGAGCAGTTCTTC. The variable domain in full, with the rest retrieved from reference TRBV7-8 and TRBJ2-1, is GAGVSQSPRYKVAKRGQDVALRCDPISGHVSLFWYQQALGQGPEFLTYFQNEAQLDKSGLPSDRFFAERPEGSVSTLKIQRTQQEDSAVYLCASSQPPPGLGGNEQFFGPGTRLTVL.

The V and J genes are TRBV20-1 and TRBJ1-2; no firm D call. Looked up from germline, CDR1 is DFQATT and CDR2 is SNEGSKA (reference sequence). This CDR3 is built from 14 residues. V was clipped by 0 bases and J by 4 bases, with 12 bases between them. This chain's CDR3 is CSARDRSSLYGYTF. CDR3 DNA sequence: TGCAGTGCTAGAGATAGGAGCAGCCTCTATGGCTACACCTTC.

The CDR3 nucleotides read TGCGCCAGCAGCCTCGGACTAGCGGGACTGAACACCGGGGAGCTGTTTTTT. Its translation is CASSLGLAGLNTGELFF. The rearrangement links TRBV5-1 to TRBJ2-2, with 12 positions matching TRBD2. Per the germline V gene, CDR1 is SGHRS and CDR2 is YFSETQ. The CDR3 is 17 residues long. With V trimmed by 4 bases and J by 1 base, 5 bases remained unmatched.

The rearrangement links TRBV11-2 to TRBJ2-5; 9 bases align to TRBD2. Trimming took 2 bases from V and 1 from J; bases not matched to a gene: 5. The CDR3 consists of 16 residues. CDR1 SGHAT and CDR2 FQNNGV come from the germline V gene. The CDR3 DNA sequence: TGTGCCAGCAGCTTACCCGGACTAGCGACCCAAGAGACCCAGTACTTC. Translation: CASSLPGLATQETQYF.

The chain is built from TRBV5-6 and TRBJ1-2; D unresolved. The CDR3 is 13 residues long. Germline CDR1 reads SGHDT; CDR2 reads YYEEEE. The V end lost 4 bases, the J end lost 8 bases, and 15 bases lay between the germline ends. The CDR3 nucleotides read TGTGCCAGCAGCACCGAGCGGTTCAGCGGCTACACCTTC. Its translation is CASSTERFSGYTF.

This clonotype appeared a single time. The rearrangement links TRBV3-1 to TRBJ1-2; no firm D call. V lost 2 bases, J lost 2 bases, and 12 bases lay in between. Germline V gene sequence: CDR1 LGHDT, CDR2 YNNKEL (reference sequence). The CDR3 has 15 residues. The chain's CDR3 is CASSQLPTVNYGYTF. As DNA, the CDR3 is TGTGCCAGCAGCCAATTGCCCACGGTGAACTATGGCTACACCTTC.

The chain recombines TRBV9 with TRBJ2-7; D is uncertain. The germline V gene encodes CDR1 SGDLS and CDR2 YYNGEE. The ends were cut back, 4 bases at V and 0 bases at J, with 14 bases in the middle. CDR3 length: 15 amino acids. The CDR3 loop reads CASSPRLLSSYEQYF. The CDR3, as DNA: TGTGCCAGCAGCCCTCGACTGTTGAGCTCCTACGAGCAGTACTTC.

The V and J genes are TRBV28 and TRBJ1-1, with 9 bases aligning to TRBD1. Germline V gene data show CDR1 as MDHEN and CDR2 as SYDVKM. V was pared by 3 bases and J by 8 bases, with 10 bases of the junction left unmatched. There are 15 residues in the CDR3. The DNA for the CDR3 is TGTGCCAGCAGTTTTCCCGACAGGGGGTACGGAGAAGCTTTCTTT. This gives the protein CASSFPDRGYGEAFF.

The J gene is TRBJ2-2, the V gene TRBV27, with TRBD2 matching over 14 bases. The V segment lost 3 bases and the J segment 3 bases; nucleotides outside the gene matches: 3. The CDR3 contains 17 residues. The germline gives CDR1 MNHEY, CDR2 SMNVEV (reference sequence). In DNA form, the CDR3 reads TGTGCCAGCAGTTTTTCGGGACTAGCGGGGGACACCGGGGAGCTGTTTTTT. Its protein is CASSFSGLAGDTGELFF.

The chain has TRBV7-9 and TRBJ2-5; TRBD2 matches 8 bases. V dropped 3 bases and J dropped 0; count of bases not matched to a gene: 9. The CDR3 has 17 residues. Germline V CDR1 and CDR2: SEHNR, FQNEAQ (reference sequence). The CDR3 reads CASSFPMLAGNQETQYF. The CDR3 bases are TGTGCCAGCAGCTTTCCTATGCTAGCGGGTAACCAAGAGACCCAGTACTTC.

The chain links TRBV3-1 to TRBJ2-2, with 9 bases fitting TRBD2. Unmatched junction bases numbered 2, after V lost 3 bases and J lost 6 bases. The CDR3 spans 14 residues. CDR1 LGHDT and CDR2 YNNKEL come from the germline V gene (reference sequence). CDR3 nucleotides: TGTGCCAGCAGCCACCAGCGGGGGGCCGGGGAGCTGTTTTTT. This encodes CASSHQRGAGELFF.

The V call is TRBV18, the J call TRBJ1-2; no clear D. The germline CDR1 and CDR2 sequences are KGHSH and LQKENI. The germline V and J ends were trimmed by 1 base and 5 bases, with 8 bases remaining between them. This CDR3 contains 13 residues. CDR3 amino acids: CASSPQKKYGYTF. For the CDR3, the DNA is TGTGCCAGCTCACCACAAAAGAAGTATGGCTACACCTTC.

The rearrangement uses TRBV6-2 or TRBV6-3 and TRBJ2-6; no reliable D call. With 0 bases removed from V and 4 bases from J, the gap between germline ends came to 4 bases. The CDR3 extends over 14 amino acids. CDR1 and CDR2 from the germline V gene are MNHEY and SVGEGT. The CDR3 DNA sequence: TGTGCCAGCAGTTACTCAGGGGGGGCCAACGTCCTGACTTTC. Translated: CASSYSGGANVLTF.

V and J are TRBV10-3 and TRBJ2-2; D not resolved. In germline, CDR1 is ENHRY, CDR2 SYGVKD. V dropped 4 bases and J dropped 0 bases, with 6 bases sitting between them. The CDR3 extends over 14 amino acids. The DNA of the CDR3 is TGTGCCATCAGTGTTGGAGCGAACACCGGGGAGCTGTTTTTT. This encodes CAISVGANTGELFF.

The rearrangement joins TRBV6-5 to TRBJ1-2; TRBD1 might be the D (6 bases). The CDR3 has 13 amino acids. Germline V gene data show CDR1 as MNHEY and CDR2 as SVGAGI. With 9 bases removed from V and 4 bases from J, the gap between germline ends came to 15 bases. For the CDR3, the DNA is TGTGCCAGTACCCGAGGACAGTTCTATGGCTACACCTTC. Encoded protein: CASTRGQFYGYTF.

The V gene is TRBV6-5, the J gene TRBJ1-2; TRBD1 aligns across 7 bases. The trim removed 2 bases at V and 7 bases at J, leaving 7 bases unmatched. This CDR3 is 14 amino acids long. Per the germline V gene, CDR1 is MNHEY and CDR2 is SVGAGI. Written as DNA, the CDR3 is TGTGCCAGCAGTTACAAGGGACAGACCATTGGCTACACCTTC. Amino acids: CASSYKGQTIGYTF.

This rearrangement joins TRBV15 to TRBJ2-7; 7 bases are shared with TRBD1. Germline V CDR1 and CDR2: LNHNV, YYDKDF (reference sequence). The V segment lost 6 bases and the J segment 2 bases; nucleotides outside the gene matches: 7. The CDR3 consists of 14 residues. The CDR3 here is CATSRDRGPYEQYF. The CDR3 DNA reads as TGTGCCACCAGTCGGGACAGAGGACCCTACGAGCAGTACTTC.

This clonotype was counted a single time. This chain links TRBV20-1 with TRBJ2-5, with 7 nucleotides matching TRBD2. CDR1 is DFQATT, CDR2 SNEGSKA, per germline (reference sequence). V dropped 3 bases and J dropped 4; count of bases not matched to a gene: 5. This CDR3 spans 13 amino acids. Here the CDR3 reads CSARRGGGETQYF. As DNA, the CDR3 is TGCAGTGCTAGGCGCGGGGGAGGAGAGACCCAGTACTTC.

The chain combines TRBV30 with TRBJ1-1; no definite D call. Germline V gene sequence: CDR1 GTSNPN, CDR2 SVGIG (reference sequence). The CDR3 spans 12 residues. V was shortened by 3 bases and J by 7 bases, with 12 bases between the two germline ends. CDR3 in amino acids: CAWSLPGLEAFF. In DNA form, the CDR3 reads TGTGCCTGGAGCCTCCCGGGCCTTGAAGCTTTCTTT.

The rearrangement links TRBV11-3 to TRBJ2-7; 14 positions agree with TRBD2. There are 20 residues in the CDR3. The germline V gene encodes CDR1 SGHNT and CDR2 YENEEA. The V gene end was trimmed by 4 bases and the J gene end by 7 bases; junction bases not matched to a gene: 21. The DNA for the CDR3 is TGTGCCAGCAGCTCGGAGGGGACTAGCGGGGGAACCAGGACCCTTCGAGAGCAGTACGTC. Protein sequence: CASSSEGTSGGTRTLREQYV.

The CDR3 sequence: CASSQLPNRVLMGRNTEAFF. In nucleotides, the CDR3 is TGCGCCAGCAGCCAACTCCCGAACAGGGTGCTGATGGGTAGGAACACTGAAGCTTTCTTT. This sequence joins TRBV4-1 and TRBJ1-1; maybe TRBD1 (6 bases). Looked up from germline, CDR1 is MGHRA and CDR2 is YSYEKL. CDR3 length: 20 residues. V dropped 2 bases and J dropped 1 base, with 26 bases sitting between them.

V usage is TRBV15 and J usage is TRBJ2-5; D is unresolved. The CDR3 runs 14 residues. The V end was cut by 0 bases, the J end by 3 bases, with 8 bases between. Per germline, CDR1 LNHNV and CDR2 YYDKDF (reference sequence). CDR3 nucleotide sequence: TGTGCCACCAGCAGAGATCCTCAGGAAGAGACCCAGTACTTC. Protein product: CATSRDPQEETQYF.

The chain couples TRBV2 to TRBJ2-3, with a weak D call TRBD1 (6 bases). Trimming shortened V by 7 bases and J by 1 base, and 9 bases separated the two germline ends. From germline, CDR1 is SNHLY and CDR2 FYNNEI. The CDR3 runs to 13 residues. The DNA of the CDR3 is TGTGCCAGCATGGGACACCGCACAGATACGCAGTATTTT. Translating it yields CASMGHRTDTQYF.

This chain uses TRBV28 with TRBJ1-1; D unresolved. V gave up 2 bases and J gave up 4 bases, with 2 bases separating them. Per germline, CDR1 MDHEN and CDR2 SYDVKM. The CDR3 is made up of 11 amino acids. The CDR3 here is CASSLPTEAFF. DNA for the CDR3: TGTGCCAGCAGTTTACCCACTGAAGCTTTCTTT.

V gene TRBV7-2 combines with J gene TRBJ2-3, with 9 bases identical to TRBD1. Germline assignment: CDR1 SGHTA and CDR2 FQGNSA. J was trimmed by 4 bases and V by 8 bases; bases with no gene match: 10. The CDR3 has 15 amino acids. The CDR3 nucleotides read TGTGCCAGCGGGACAGGGTTCTCGCTTGCAGATACGCAGTATTTT. Protein sequence: CASGTGFSLADTQYF.

This sequence joins TRBV12-1 and TRBJ2-2; the D call TRBD2 from the table was never checked on the DNA. TRBV12-1 is classified as a pseudogene. The CDR3 has 17 residues. The CDR3 is CASSPPGLAANTGELFF. The CDR3, as DNA: TGTGCCAGCAGCCCCCCTGGACTAGCGGCGAACACCGGGGAGCTGTTTTTT.